This TCR beta chain was recorded in a study of T cells after yellow fever vaccination. Study-level points and caveats: A secondary response was less intense yet reached its peak sooner, at day 5 versus 15. A large majority of primary-vaccination clones showed up again after the booster (approximately 96% CD4, 88% CD8).

This CDR3 is 14 amino acids long. CDR1 is DFQATT, CDR2 SNEGSKA, per germline (reference sequence). Trimming removed 3 bases from V and 0 bases from J, with 10 bases in between. On this clonotype itself: What it binds is not known.

Conversion of TCR transcripts into cDNA relied on 5'RACE template switching, which added a universal primer site and UMIs. TCRdb ran MiXCR on the 5' RACE reads and lists one entry per CDR3 protein. The sample has some 500,000 distinct CDR3 sequences, about 13% seen once. The sequencing here drew on PBMCs, taken on the day of the yellow fever booster vaccination. This receptor was identified in a man aged 25 to 45 who received the YFV17D yellow fever vaccine. The genes are TRBV20-1 and TRBJ2-3; D is ambiguous. The CDR3 here is CSARARTSTDTQYF. The CDR3 region has the DNA TGCAGTGCTAGGGCTCGAACTAGCACAGATACGCAGTATTTT.